A selection of T cell receptor beta chains follows, all from one sample in a study of a mutant IDH1 vaccine in newly diagnosed glioma. These receptors have no identified antigens. The protocol was immunoSEQ multiplex PCR, while the TCRdb copy is restricted to in-frame clones and leaves out a portion. The sample gives about 56,000 clones, 87% of which show up once; around 1.3% is in the top ten. The sample consisted of PBMCs, taken from a glioma patient whose treatment included an IDH1 peptide vaccine. The receptors were gathered from a man aged 35 to 55 with glioma. The CDR3 runs from the conserved cysteine through the conserved F or W. A D gene is named only where the DNA matches it firmly. Only part of the rows carry a size: once, few, many, or a class if the clone is expanded.

clone size,V gene,D gene,J gene,CDR3 protein,CDR3 DNA
-,TRBV5-1,-,TRBJ2-2,CASSLEGGELFF,TGCGCCAGCAGCTTGGAAGGCGGGGAGCTGTTTTTT
-,TRBV5-4,-,TRBJ2-7,CASSFRGENYEQYF,TGTGCCAGCAGCTTCAGGGGCGAAAACTACGAGCAGTACTTC
-,TRBV4-2,-,TRBJ2-7,CASSHGALASREQYF,TGTGCCAGCAGCCACGGGGCTCTAGCGTCCCGCGAGCAGTACTTC
-,TRBV9,-,TRBJ1-2,CASGRDVYGYTF,TGTGCCAGCGGCAGGGATGTCTATGGCTACACCTTC
-,TRBV5-6,-,TRBJ1-5,CASSFGRYSNQPQHF,TGTGCCAGCAGCTTCGGACGGTATAGCAATCAGCCCCAGCATTTT
-,TRBV6-5,-,TRBJ1-5,CASSKYSNQPQHF,TGTGCCAGCAGTAAATATAGCAATCAGCCCCAGCATTTT
-,TRBV28,-,TRBJ2-5,CASSSGVVIQETQYF,TGTGCCAGCAGTTCGGGGGTAGTAATCCAAGAGACCCAGTACTTC
-,TRBV20-1,-,TRBJ1-2,CRTEGYYGYTF,TGCAGGACAGAGGGTTACTATGGCTACACCTTC
-,TRBV6-1,-,TRBJ2-1,CASSFRGPYNEQFF,TGTGCCAGCAGTTTCCGGGGCCCTTACAATGAGCAGTTCTTC
once,TRBV4-3,-,TRBJ2-5,CASSLKGLETQYF,TGCGCCAGCAGCCTAAAGGGTTTAGAGACCCAGTACTTC
-,TRBV12-1,-,TRBJ2-1,CASSFDRDGSRIYNEQFF,TGTGCCAGCAGCTTTGACCGGGACGGGTCTAGAATCTACAATGAGCAGTTCTTC
-,TRBV27,TRBD1,TRBJ1-5,CASSPGQGRGNQPQHF,TGTGCCAGCAGTCCCGGACAGGGGAGAGGCAATCAGCCCCAGCATTTT
once,TRBV6-5,-,TRBJ1-5,CASSYSAGVPNQPQHF,TGTGCCAGCAGTTACTCGGCAGGGGTTCCCAATCAGCCCCAGCATTTT
-,TRBV5-1,-,TRBJ1-1,CASSYGDGNTEAFF,TGCGCCAGCAGCTACGGGGACGGAAACACTGAAGCTTTCTTT
once,TRBV19,TRBD2,TRBJ2-5,CASTDGGEETQYF,TGTGCCAGTACCGACGGGGGGGAAGAGACCCAGTACTTC
-,TRBV18,-,TRBJ2-1,CASSPPAGERSSYNEQFF,TGTGCCAGCTCACCACCGGCTGGTGAGCGGAGCTCCTACAATGAGCAGTTCTTC
few,TRBV2,-,TRBJ2-2,CASSEEYTGELFF,TGTGCCAGCAGTGAAGAATACACCGGGGAGCTGTTTTTT
-,TRBV5-1,-,TRBJ2-5,CASSLSQVLQETQYF,TGCGCCAGCAGCTTATCGCAGGTGTTACAAGAGACCCAGTACTTC
-,TRBV19,TRBD1,TRBJ1-5,CASTEPDRGLGQPQHF,TGTGCCAGTACCGAACCGGACAGGGGGCTGGGACAGCCCCAGCATTTT
-,TRBV5-1,-,TRBJ2-7,CASSPSGRGTSEQYF,TGCGCCAGCAGCCCCTCTGGCAGGGGGACTTCCGAGCAGTACTTC
once,TRBV10-3,-,TRBJ2-2,CAISEGSRPGELFF,TGTGCCATCAGTGAAGGTTCCCGACCCGGGGAGCTGTTTTTT
-,TRBV7-3,-,TRBJ2-2,CASSLMAATSPLNTGELFF,TGTGCCAGCAGCTTAATGGCGGCGACTAGTCCATTGAACACCGGGGAGCTGTTTTTT
-,TRBV7-9,-,TRBJ2-1,CASSLEGGEQFF,TGTGCCAGCAGCTTAGAGGGTGGTGAGCAGTTCTTC
-,TRBV7-2,TRBD2,TRBJ2-1,CASSLTSGIGNEQFF,TGTGCCAGCAGCCTGACTAGCGGGATAGGTAATGAGCAGTTCTTC